A selection of T cell receptor beta chains follows, all from one sample in a study of T-cell memory formation after mild COVID-19. TCRdb called the 5' RACE reads again in MiXCR, with one record for every CDR3 protein. The sample carries a few hundred thousand distinct CDR3 sequences, about 20% recorded once. Sequenced: PBMCs or a T cell subset sorted from them (not recorded which). These receptors were collected from a man aged 18 to 30 who had mild COVID-19 (a few samples of this study predate the infection). Cell type and time point are not known. Both conserved end residues are part of each CDR3. The D gene is left open where the match is weak. Some rows have no size entry. The others give once, few or many, or a class for an expanded clone.

D	V	size	J	CDR3
NA	TRBV7-9	few	TRBJ2-7	CASSPWDAYEQYF
NA	TRBV7-9	few	TRBJ1-1	CASSDLPRAVAFF
NA	TRBV6-2/TRBV6-3	NA	TRBJ2-1	CASSRPNEQFF
TRBD1	TRBV7-2	few	TRBJ2-1	CASRRTPGQGIF
NA	TRBV9	NA	TRBJ2-7	CASSETSTGYEQYF
NA	TRBV7-2	NA	TRBJ1-5	CASSLTGYQPQHF
TRBD1	TRBV5-6	NA	TRBJ2-5	CASSPGQGREETQYF
TRBD1	TRBV12-3/TRBV12-4	NA	TRBJ1-2	CASRELAVTGMGNYGYTF
TRBD1	TRBV7-3	NA	TRBJ2-2	CASSSTGQGTGELFF
NA	TRBV23-1	few	TRBJ2-2	CASSQTDPNTGELFF
NA	TRBV20-1	NA	TRBJ2-3	CSAKQGGWRADTQYF
TRBD1	TRBV6-1	NA	TRBJ1-1	CASRLQGAGFEAFF
TRBD1	TRBV6-6	few	TRBJ1-1	CATGGRGRTEAFF
NA	TRBV5-1	NA	TRBJ2-3	CASSFGGRLSTDTQYF
NA	TRBV29-1	NA	TRBJ2-5	CSVEDGAGETQYF
TRBD1	TRBV20-1	NA	TRBJ2-1	CSAHATEGQGYNEQFF
TRBD2	TRBV20-1	few	TRBJ2-5	CSFLGRARETQYF
NA	TRBV12-3/TRBV12-4	NA	TRBJ2-3	CASSFYVDTQYF
NA	TRBV28	NA	TRBJ1-1	CASSSTSPSWDTEAFF
NA	TRBV7-2	many	TRBJ2-1	CASSRLVRNNEQFF
NA	TRBV5-5	NA	TRBJ1-5	CASSLSQGNQPQHF
NA	TRBV9	NA	TRBJ2-5	CASNRQPQETQYF
NA	TRBV7-9	many	TRBJ1-1	CASSLRIVPEAFF
TRBD1	TRBV7-9	NA	TRBJ1-4	CASSPGTVSTNEKLFF
TRBD2	TRBV5-1	many	TRBJ2-7	CASSLETSPYEQYF
TRBD1	TRBV5-1	few	TRBJ2-3	CASSLVTGGSDTQYF
TRBD1	TRBV12-3/TRBV12-4	NA	TRBJ2-4	CASRQGQDENIQYF
TRBD1	TRBV7-2	NA	TRBJ2-5	CASCRRADRLETQYF
TRBD2	TRBV20-1	many	TRBJ2-1	CSARDLNPSGGSSYNEQFF
NA	TRBV7-2	many	TRBJ1-6	CASSFGPNSPLHF
NA	TRBV20-1	NA	TRBJ1-5	CSARDLRGDNQPQHF
NA	TRBV4-1	few	TRBJ2-7	CASSSPGTRASEQYF
NA	TRBV25-1	NA	TRBJ1-2	CASVGGAYYTF
NA	TRBV12-3/TRBV12-4	NA	TRBJ2-1	CASSQGGHEQFF
TRBD2	TRBV7-2	NA	TRBJ2-2	CASSPPGTSATGELFF
NA	TRBV6-2/TRBV6-3	NA	TRBJ2-1	CASRGRGSGYNEQFF
NA	TRBV29-1	NA	TRBJ1-1	CSAGPGGTFTEAFF
TRBD1	TRBV7-2	NA	TRBJ2-2	CASSIQGAGTGELFF
NA	TRBV10-3	few	TRBJ1-1	CAISDEGNTEAFF
NA	TRBV5-5	few	TRBJ1-1	CASSIGTTEAFF
NA	TRBV3-1	few	TRBJ1-1	CASSQVQGREAFF
NA	TRBV6-5	few	TRBJ1-5	CASSYSPPYSNQPQHF
TRBD1	TRBV11-3	NA	TRBJ2-1	CASSLEGGQASYNEQFF
NA	TRBV7-9	NA	TRBJ1-3	CASSLNQGNTIYF
NA	TRBV7-9	NA	TRBJ1-1	CASSETLGVAFF
NA	TRBV7-6	NA	TRBJ2-7	CASSLRGIGDYEQYF
NA	TRBV15	few	TRBJ2-5	CATSRDPLEGETQYF
NA	TRBV20-1	NA	TRBJ2-3	CSARGVSGLTDTQYF
NA	TRBV20-1	NA	TRBJ2-1	CSASLLTGWNEQFF
TRBD2	TRBV6-2/TRBV6-3	few	TRBJ2-5	CASSYGEGSSKTQYF
NA	TRBV4-2	NA	TRBJ2-4	CASSQVADKNIQYF
NA	TRBV4-3	few	TRBJ2-2	CASSQESQRTGELFF
TRBD1	TRBV4-3	NA	TRBJ1-2	CASSQDPTGAYGYTF
NA	TRBV7-2	NA	TRBJ1-2	CASSSFQGRGDGYTF
NA	TRBV7-2	NA	TRBJ1-4	CASSYYRSEKLFF
NA	TRBV5-1	NA	TRBJ2-3	CASSFRGPDTQYF
NA	TRBV7-9	NA	TRBJ2-1	CASSFTGPNEQFF
NA	TRBV20-1	few	TRBJ2-2	CSAGHRANGELFF